A few counts support the clone carrying this TCR beta chain. The entry originates in a study of sequential checkpoint blockade in melanoma. Overall study context: After both sequences, patients received maintenance nivolumab.

The CDR3 runs to 18 residues. CDR1 and CDR2 (germline): SGDLS, YYNGEE. The ends lost 5 bases at V and 2 bases at J; junction bases unmatched: 16. The repertoire was sequenced with immunoSEQ multiplex PCR; TCRdb's copy has only in-frame clones and lacks some. The data hold around 7,000 clones, with around 20% observed a single time. Stated treatment: randomized to nivolumab then ipilimumab (arm A) or the reverse (arm B). V and J are TRBV9 and TRBJ1-5; 7 bases match TRBD1. The sample in question was tumor tissue (inferred from file names), obtained from a patient given nivolumab and ipilimumab in sequence. This receptor was taken from a human donor with melanoma. The CDR3 coding sequence is TGTGCCAGCAGTGCTTTACAGGGGAATCAGTGGGGCAATCAGCCCCAGCATTTT. Protein product: CASSALQGNQWGNQPQHF.